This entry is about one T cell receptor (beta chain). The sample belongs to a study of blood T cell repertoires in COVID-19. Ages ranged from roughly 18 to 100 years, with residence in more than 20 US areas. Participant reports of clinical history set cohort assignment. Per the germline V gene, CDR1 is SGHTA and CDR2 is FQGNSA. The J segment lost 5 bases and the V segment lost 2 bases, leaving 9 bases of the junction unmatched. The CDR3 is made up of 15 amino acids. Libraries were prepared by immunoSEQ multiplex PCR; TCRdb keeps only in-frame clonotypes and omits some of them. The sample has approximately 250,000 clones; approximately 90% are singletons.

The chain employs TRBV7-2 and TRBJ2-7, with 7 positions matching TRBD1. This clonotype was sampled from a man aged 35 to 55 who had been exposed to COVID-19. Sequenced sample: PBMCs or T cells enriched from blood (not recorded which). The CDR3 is CASSLLGQGVNEQYF. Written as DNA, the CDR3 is TGTGCCAGCAGCTTATTAGGGCAGGGGGTCAACGAGCAGTACTTC.